This T cell receptor (beta chain) was profiled in a study of blood T cells in healthy people across ages. This CDR3 region has 14 residues. The germline V gene has CDR1 MNHEY and CDR2 SMNVEV (reference sequence). With 5 bases clipped from V and 1 base from J, the junction kept 5 bases outside the gene matches. The table lists this clonotype with many counts. Antigen: not known. A J-beta primer mix and a sample-barcoded 5' primer were used in a second PCR of roughly 7 to 12 cycles. Each cDNA molecule was tagged by a template-switch adaptor with 12 random nucleotides. TCRdb processed the 5' RACE reads anew with MiXCR; each CDR3 protein has one entry. The sample consists of some 1.5 million distinct CDR3 sequences, approximately 30% of them appearing once. General study findings and limits: A conclusive naive versus antigen-experienced comparison was prevented by the unsorted PBMCs. Among long-lived donors, naive CD4+ cells were more numerous and diversity higher than in aged donors. Naive T cell percentage strongly correlated with TCR beta diversity.

Sequences were obtained from blood. The J gene is TRBJ2-7, the V gene TRBV27; 7 bases are shared with TRBD1. This sequence was found in a woman in her twenties or thirties in good health. CDR3 in amino acids: CASSPWDSSYEQYF. Here the CDR3 DNA reads TGTGCCAGCAGTCCGTGGGACAGTTCCTACGAGCAGTACTTC.